This TCR beta chain was sequenced for a study of graft-versus-host responses after intestinal transplantation. This clone is large (0.1 to 1%) in the sample. Time point of the sample: postoperative day 105 after intestinal transplantation (dayNNNN = postoperative day). The starting material, graft tissue, was processed to release intraepithelial and lamina propria lymphocytes. The CDR3 runs to 14 residues. Germline CDR1 SNHLY, CDR2 FYNNEI. J gave up 5 bases and V 6 bases, and 8 bases lay outside the gene matches. Here immunoSEQ multiplex PCR was the method, and the copy in TCRdb shows in-frame clones only, minus some. This sample has some 4,000 clones, with 75% found just once.

This specimen consisted of ileum tissue, obtained 105 days after intestinal transplantation. The chain has TRBV2 and TRBJ2-5, with 8 positions matching TRBD2. The clonotype originates from a human patient who received an intestinal transplant, so some T cells may come from the graft donor. The DNA of the CDR3 is TGTGCCAGCAGAAGCGGGGGCCCGGGGGAGACCCAGTACTTC. Its protein product is CASRSGGPGETQYF.